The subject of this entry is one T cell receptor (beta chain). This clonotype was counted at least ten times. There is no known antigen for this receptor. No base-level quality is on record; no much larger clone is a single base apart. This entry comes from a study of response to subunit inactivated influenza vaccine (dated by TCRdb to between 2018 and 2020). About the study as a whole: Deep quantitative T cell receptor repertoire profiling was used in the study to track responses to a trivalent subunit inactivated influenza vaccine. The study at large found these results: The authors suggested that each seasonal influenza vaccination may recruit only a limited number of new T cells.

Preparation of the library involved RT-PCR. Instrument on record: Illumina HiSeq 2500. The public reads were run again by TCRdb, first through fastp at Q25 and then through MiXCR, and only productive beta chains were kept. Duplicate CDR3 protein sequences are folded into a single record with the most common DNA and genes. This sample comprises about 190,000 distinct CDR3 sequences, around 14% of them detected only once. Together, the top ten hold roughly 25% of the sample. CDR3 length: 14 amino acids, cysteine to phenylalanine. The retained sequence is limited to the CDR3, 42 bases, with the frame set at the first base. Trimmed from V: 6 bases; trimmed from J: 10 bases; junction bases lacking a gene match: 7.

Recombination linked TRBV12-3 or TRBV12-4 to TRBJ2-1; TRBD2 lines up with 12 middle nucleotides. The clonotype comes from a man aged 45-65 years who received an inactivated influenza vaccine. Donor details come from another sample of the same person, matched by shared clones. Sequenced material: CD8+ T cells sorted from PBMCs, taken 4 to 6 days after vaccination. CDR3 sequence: CASRPSGGAWEQFF. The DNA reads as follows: TGTGCCAGCAGACCTAGCGGGGGGGCCTGGGAGCAGTTCTTC.